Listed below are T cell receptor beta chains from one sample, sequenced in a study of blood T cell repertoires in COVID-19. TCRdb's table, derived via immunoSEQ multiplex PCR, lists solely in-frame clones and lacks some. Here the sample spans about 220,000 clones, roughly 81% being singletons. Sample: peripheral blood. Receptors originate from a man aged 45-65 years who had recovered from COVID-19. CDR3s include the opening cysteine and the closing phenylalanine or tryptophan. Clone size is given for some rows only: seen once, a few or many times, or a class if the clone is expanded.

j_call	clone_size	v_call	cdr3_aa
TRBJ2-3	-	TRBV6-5	CASRAPGAGTDTQYF
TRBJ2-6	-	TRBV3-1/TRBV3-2	CASTREKGVSGANVLTF
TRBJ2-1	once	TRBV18	CASSPPGTSGAEQFF
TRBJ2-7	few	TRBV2	CASKGGSASYEQYF
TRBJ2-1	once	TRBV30	CAWSPRRLAGGQKFF
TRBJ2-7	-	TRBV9	CASGAGDSYEQYF
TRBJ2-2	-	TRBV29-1	CSARLGQGGTGELFF
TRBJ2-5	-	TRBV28	CATRSAMVGTQYF
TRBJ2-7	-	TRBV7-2	CASSARDRGARQYF
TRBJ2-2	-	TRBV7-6	CASSPGTGLSGELFF
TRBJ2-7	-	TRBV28	CASRGRGLGAYEQYF
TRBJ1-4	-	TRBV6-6	CASGMGMDRGVEKLFF
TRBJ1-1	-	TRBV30	CAWSAYRTGGTEAFF
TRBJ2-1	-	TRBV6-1	CASSEDQRTSGNNEQFF
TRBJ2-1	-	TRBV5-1	CASSLLTGTGGEQFF
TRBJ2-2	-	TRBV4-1	CASKPGLAGVNTGELFF
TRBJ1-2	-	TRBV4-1	CASSQDPQVAYGYTF
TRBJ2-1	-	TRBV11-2	CASSLRLAGGYNEQFF
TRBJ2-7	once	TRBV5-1	CASSSGQGVSEQYF
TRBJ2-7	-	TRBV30	CAWTGGGYEQYF
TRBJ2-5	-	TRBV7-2	CASSFRDRVETQYF
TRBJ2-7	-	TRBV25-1	CASSELGTSYEQYF
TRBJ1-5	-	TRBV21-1	CASSKASTVTSNQPQHF
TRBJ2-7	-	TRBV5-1	CASSADYRGDYEQYF
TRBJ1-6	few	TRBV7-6	CASSLEGVGNSPLHF
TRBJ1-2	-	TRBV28	CASSETANYGYTF
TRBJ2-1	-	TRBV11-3	CASSLTGGQHEQFF